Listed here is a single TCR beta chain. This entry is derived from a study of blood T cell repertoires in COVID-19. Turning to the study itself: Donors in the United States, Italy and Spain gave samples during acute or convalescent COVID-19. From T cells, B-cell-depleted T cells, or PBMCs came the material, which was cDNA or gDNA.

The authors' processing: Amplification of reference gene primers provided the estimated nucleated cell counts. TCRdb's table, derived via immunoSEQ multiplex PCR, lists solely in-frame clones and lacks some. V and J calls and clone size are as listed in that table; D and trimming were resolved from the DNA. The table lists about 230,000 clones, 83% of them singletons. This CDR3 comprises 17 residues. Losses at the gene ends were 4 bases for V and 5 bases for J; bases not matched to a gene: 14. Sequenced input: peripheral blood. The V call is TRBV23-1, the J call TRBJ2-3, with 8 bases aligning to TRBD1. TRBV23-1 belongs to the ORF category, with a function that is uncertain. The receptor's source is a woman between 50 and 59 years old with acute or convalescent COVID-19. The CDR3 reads CASSPSSWGQVRDTQYF. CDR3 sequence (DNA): TGCGCCAGCAGTCCTTCGTCCTGGGGACAGGTTAGAGATACGCAGTATTTT.